This T cell receptor (beta chain) was obtained from a study of shared clonotypes between healthy human individuals. Data came from immunoSEQ multiplex PCR; TCRdb stores just in-frame clones and leaves some out. Altogether roughly 700,000 clones are present, roughly 87% being singletons, with the ten largest covering 30% to 40%. The CDR3 covers 15 residues. Germline-derived CDR1 and CDR2 are PRHDT and FYEKMQ (reference sequence). With V trimmed by 4 bases and J by 7 bases, 13 bases remained unmatched. What was sequenced was memory CD8+ T cells from PBMCs. Specified subset: CD45RO+ cells pooled with CCR7-negative TemRA cells. The sequence was collected from a young man in good health. Some clones in this sample may be carry-over from other donors' samples. The chain employs TRBV13 and TRBJ2-7; 7 bases are a match to TRBD2. CDR3: CASSSGTNPPPEQYF. The CDR3 DNA reads as TGTGCCAGCAGCTCCGGGACTAACCCCCCGCCAGAGCAGTACTTC. Looking up the rest from reference TRBV13 and TRBJ2-7 gives the full variable domain: AAGVIQSPRHLIKEKRETATLKCYPIPRHDTVYWYQQGPGQDPQFLISFYEKMQSDKGSIPDRFSAQQFSDYHSELNMSSLELGDSALYFCASSSGTNPPPEQYFGPGTRLTVT.